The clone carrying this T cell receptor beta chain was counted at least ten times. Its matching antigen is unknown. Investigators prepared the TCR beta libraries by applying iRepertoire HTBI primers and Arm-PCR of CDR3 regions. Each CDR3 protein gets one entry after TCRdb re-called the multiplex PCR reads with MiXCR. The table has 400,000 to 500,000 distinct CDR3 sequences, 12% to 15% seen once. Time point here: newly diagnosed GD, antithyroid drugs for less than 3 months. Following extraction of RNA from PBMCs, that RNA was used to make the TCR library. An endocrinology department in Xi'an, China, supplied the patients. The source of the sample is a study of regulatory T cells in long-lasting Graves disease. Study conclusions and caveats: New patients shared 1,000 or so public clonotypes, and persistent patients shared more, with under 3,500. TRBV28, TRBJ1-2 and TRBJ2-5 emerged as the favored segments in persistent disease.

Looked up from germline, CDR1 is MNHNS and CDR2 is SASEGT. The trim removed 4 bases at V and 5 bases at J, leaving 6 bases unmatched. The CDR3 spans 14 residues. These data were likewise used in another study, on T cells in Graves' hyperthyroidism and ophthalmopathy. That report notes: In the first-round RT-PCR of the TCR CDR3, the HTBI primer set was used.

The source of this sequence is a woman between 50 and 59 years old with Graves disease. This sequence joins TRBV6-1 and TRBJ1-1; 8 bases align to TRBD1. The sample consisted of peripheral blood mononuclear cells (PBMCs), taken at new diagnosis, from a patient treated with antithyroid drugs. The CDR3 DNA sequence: TGTGCCAGCAGTGCCAGGGGGCTTGAGACTGAAGCTTTCTTT. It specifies CASSARGLETEAFF.